The next 4 T cell receptor beta chains were all read from a single sample in a study of blood T cell repertoires in COVID-19. Data came from immunoSEQ multiplex PCR; TCRdb stores just in-frame clones and leaves some out. The sample consists of around 360,000 clones, approximately 87% of them appearing once. Sequenced input: peripheral blood. The receptors stem from a woman aged 25-40 years with COVID-19, enrolled during active disease.

The chain recombines TRBV5-1 with TRBJ2-5; TRBD2 aligns across 12 bases. The V segment lost 7 bases and the J segment 2 bases; nucleotides outside the gene matches: 9. Per germline, CDR1 SGHRS and CDR2 YFSETQ. The CDR3 is 16 amino acids. The CDR3 loop is CASSIGTSGPQETQYF. CDR3 nucleotide sequence: TGCGCCAGCTCGATCGGGACTAGCGGGCCTCAAGAGACCCAGTACTTC.

The chain couples TRBV30 to TRBJ2-2; 7 nucleotides match TRBD2. V lost 3 bases to trimming and J lost 4 bases; unmatched junction nucleotides: 11. This CDR3 spans 16 amino acids. Germline-derived CDR1 and CDR2 are GTSNPN and SVGIG (reference sequence). CDR3 amino acids: CAWSARAGVGTGELFF. DNA for the CDR3: TGTGCCTGGAGCGCCAGGGCGGGAGTGGGCACCGGGGAGCTGTTTTTT.

This clone was seen more than once but under ten times. Other DNA sequences in this specimen translate into the identical CDR3. The CDR3 region is CASSGYNEQFF. For the CDR3, the DNA is TGTGCCAGTTCGGGGTACAATGAGCAGTTCTTC. The rearrangement joins TRBV2 to TRBJ2-1; D possibly corresponds to TRBD2 (5 bases). V gave up 9 bases and J gave up 4 bases, with 7 bases separating them. The CDR3 covers 11 residues. Germline CDR1 is SNHLY and CDR2 is FYNNEI.

The chain joins TRBV5-1 to TRBJ1-4, with 11 bases identical to TRBD1. Per the germline V gene, CDR1 is SGHRS and CDR2 is YFSETQ. The J segment lost 3 bases and the V segment lost 3 bases, leaving 4 bases of the junction unmatched. This CDR3 is 16 amino acids long. CDR3 loop: CASSWGTGGPNEKLFF. The CDR3 nucleotides read TGCGCCAGCAGCTGGGGGACAGGGGGGCCTAATGAAAAACTGTTTTTT.